Sequencing of this T cell receptor beta chain was carried out in a study of shared clonotypes between healthy human individuals. Method: immunoSEQ multiplex PCR; TCRdb's copy keeps in-frame clones and lacks some. The repertoire holds around 2.3 million clones, with under 97% as singletons. Only one count was recorded for this clone. V shed 4 bases and J shed 2 bases, with 9 bases lying between them. This CDR3 is built from 13 residues. The germline V gene has CDR1 GTSNPN and CDR2 SVGIG (reference sequence). Specimen: naive CD4+ T cells sorted from blood. As for subset: CD45RA+ positively selected. V gene TRBV30 combines with J gene TRBJ1-3; tentative D call: TRBD1 (5 bases). This TCR was recovered from a man younger than 35 in good health. DNA of the CDR3: TGTGCCTGGAACTCAGGGACTGGAAACACCATATATTTT. Translating it yields CAWNSGTGNTIYF.